This T cell receptor (beta chain) was sequenced in a study of blood T cell repertoires in COVID-19. Participant reports of clinical history set cohort assignment. Only in-frame clones appear in the TCRdb table, and some are missing; sequencing was by immunoSEQ multiplex PCR. The sample lists 150,000 to 200,000 clones, around 84% occurring once. This clone was seen a few times. V lost 4 bases and J 0 bases, leaving 12 bases between the germline ends. Germline V gene lookup returns CDR1 KGHSH and CDR2 LQKENI. This CDR3 region has 16 residues. This receptor was taken from a man aged 50-60 years who had recovered from COVID-19. Sample: PBMCs or T cells enriched from blood (not recorded which). The chain uses TRBV18 and TRBJ2-2, with D tentatively TRBD2 (6 bases). This CDR3 is CASSREVLANTGELFF. The CDR3 DNA reads as TGTGCCAGCTCACGGGAGGTCTTGGCGAACACCGGGGAGCTGTTTTTT.